This T cell receptor beta chain was found in a study of regulatory T cells in long-lasting Graves disease. The CDR3 has 13 residues. The germline CDR1 and CDR2 sequences are KGHDR and SFDVKD. Building of the TCR beta libraries involved iRepertoire HTBI primers and Arm-PCR of CDR3 regions. One entry per CDR3 protein results from TCRdb running MiXCR on the multiplex PCR reads. The sample contains hundreds of thousands of distinct CDR3 sequences, under 20% of which appear only once. On this clonotype: The antigen is undetermined. The germline gene is not matched at one end of the junction; a read error may be the cause.

Study-wide results and limits: Authors noted too few samples as a limitation. The work looked only at peripheral blood and did not look at thyroid tissue.

Sample time point: newly diagnosed GD, antithyroid drugs for less than 3 months. RNA from PBMCs was the source of the TCR library. This same sample was also taken into another study, of T cells in Graves' hyperthyroidism and ophthalmopathy. As that report states: Stable disease denoted Graves' hyperthyroidism without ophthalmopathy progression within 18 months. On the basis of clinical symptoms, serum thyroxine and TRAb, thyroid ultrasound and orbital computed tomography, diagnoses were made.

The chain joins TRBV24-1 to TRBJ1-1, with 7 nucleotides matching TRBD1. The starting material was peripheral blood mononuclear cells (PBMCs), obtained at new diagnosis, from a patient treated with antithyroid drugs. The receptor comes from a woman aged 25-40 years with Graves disease. The CDR3 protein is CVTRGVGNTEAFF. CDR3 sequence (DNA): TGTGTCACCAGGGGGGTAGGGAACACTGAAGCTTTCTTT.